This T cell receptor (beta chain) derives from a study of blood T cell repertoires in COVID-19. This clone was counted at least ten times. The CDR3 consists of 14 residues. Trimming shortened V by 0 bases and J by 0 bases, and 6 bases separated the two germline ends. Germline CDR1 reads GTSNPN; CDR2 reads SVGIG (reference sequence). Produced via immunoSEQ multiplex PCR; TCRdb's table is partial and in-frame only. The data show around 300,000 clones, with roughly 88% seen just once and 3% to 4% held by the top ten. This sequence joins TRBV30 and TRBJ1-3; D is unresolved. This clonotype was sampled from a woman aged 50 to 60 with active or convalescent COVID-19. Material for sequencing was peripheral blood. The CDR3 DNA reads TGTGCCTGGAGTGTAAAGAGCTCTGGAAACACCATATATTTT. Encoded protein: CAWSVKSSGNTIYF.